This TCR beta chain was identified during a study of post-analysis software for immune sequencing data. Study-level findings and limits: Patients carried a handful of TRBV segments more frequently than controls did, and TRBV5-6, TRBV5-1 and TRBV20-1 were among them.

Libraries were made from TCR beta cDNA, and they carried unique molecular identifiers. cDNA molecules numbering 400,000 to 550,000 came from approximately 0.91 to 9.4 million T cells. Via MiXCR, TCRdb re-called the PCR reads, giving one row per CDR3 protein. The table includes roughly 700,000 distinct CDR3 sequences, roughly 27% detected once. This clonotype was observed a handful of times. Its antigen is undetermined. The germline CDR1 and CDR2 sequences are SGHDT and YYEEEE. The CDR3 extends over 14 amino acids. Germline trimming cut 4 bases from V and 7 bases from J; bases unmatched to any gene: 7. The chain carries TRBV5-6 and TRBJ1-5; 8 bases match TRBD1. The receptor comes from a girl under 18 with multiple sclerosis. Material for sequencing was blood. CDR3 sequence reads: CASSLQGARQPQHF. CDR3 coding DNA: TGTGCCAGCAGCCTCCAGGGGGCTCGGCAGCCCCAGCATTTT.